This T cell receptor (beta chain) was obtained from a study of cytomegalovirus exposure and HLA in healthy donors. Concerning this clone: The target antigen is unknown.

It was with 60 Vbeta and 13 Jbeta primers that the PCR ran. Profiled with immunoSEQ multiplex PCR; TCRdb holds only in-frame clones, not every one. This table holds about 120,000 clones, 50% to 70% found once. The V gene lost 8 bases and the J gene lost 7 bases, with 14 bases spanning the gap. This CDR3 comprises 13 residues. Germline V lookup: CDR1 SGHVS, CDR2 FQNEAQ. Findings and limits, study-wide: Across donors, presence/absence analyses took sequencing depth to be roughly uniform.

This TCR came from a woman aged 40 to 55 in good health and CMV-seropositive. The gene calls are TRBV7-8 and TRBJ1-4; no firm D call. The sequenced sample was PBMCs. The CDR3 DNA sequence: TGTGCCAGCGGGGAGTCGGCGATTGAAAAACTGTTTTTT. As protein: CASGESAIEKLFF.